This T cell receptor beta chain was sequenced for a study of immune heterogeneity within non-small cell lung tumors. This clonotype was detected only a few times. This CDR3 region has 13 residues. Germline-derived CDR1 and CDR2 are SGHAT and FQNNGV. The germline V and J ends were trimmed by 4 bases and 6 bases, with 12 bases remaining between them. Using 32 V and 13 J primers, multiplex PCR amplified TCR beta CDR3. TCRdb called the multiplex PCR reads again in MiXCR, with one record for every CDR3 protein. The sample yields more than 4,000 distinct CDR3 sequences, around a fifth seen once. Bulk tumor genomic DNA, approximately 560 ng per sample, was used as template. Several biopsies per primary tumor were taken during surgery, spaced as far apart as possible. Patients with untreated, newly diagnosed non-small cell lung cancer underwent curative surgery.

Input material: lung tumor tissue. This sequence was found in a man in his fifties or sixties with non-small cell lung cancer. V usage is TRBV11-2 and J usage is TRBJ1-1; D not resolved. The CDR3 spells CASSYDPLSEAFF. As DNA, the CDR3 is TGTGCCAGCAGCTACGACCCCCTTTCTGAAGCTTTCTTT.